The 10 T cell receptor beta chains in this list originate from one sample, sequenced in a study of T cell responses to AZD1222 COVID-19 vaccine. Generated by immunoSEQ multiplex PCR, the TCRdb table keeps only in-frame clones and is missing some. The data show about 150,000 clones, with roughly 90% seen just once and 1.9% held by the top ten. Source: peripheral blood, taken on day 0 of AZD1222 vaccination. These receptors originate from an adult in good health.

The CDR3 loop reads CASSPLTGTHYGYTF. The CDR3, as DNA: TGTGCCAGTAGTCCCCTGACAGGGACCCACTATGGCTACACCTTC. This chain connects TRBV19 to TRBJ1-2; 7 bases map to TRBD1. The CDR3 runs 15 residues. Germline-derived CDR1 and CDR2 are LNHDA and SQIVND (reference sequence). The ends lost 5 bases at V and 3 bases at J; junction bases unmatched: 9.

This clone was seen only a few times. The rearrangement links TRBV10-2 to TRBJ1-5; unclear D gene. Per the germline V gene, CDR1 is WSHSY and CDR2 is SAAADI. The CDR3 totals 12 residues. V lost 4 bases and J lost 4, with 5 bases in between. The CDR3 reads CASSGDNQPQHF. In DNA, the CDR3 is TGCGCCAGCAGTGGAGATAATCAGCCCCAGCATTTT.

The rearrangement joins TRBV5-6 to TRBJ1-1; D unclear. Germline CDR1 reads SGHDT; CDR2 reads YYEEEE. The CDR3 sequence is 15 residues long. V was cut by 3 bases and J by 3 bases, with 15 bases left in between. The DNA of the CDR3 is TGTGCCAGCAGCTCCAGGTTTTTTGGGGACACTGAAGCTTTCTTT. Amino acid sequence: CASSSRFFGDTEAFF.

DNA for the CDR3: TGTGCCACAACAGCCGAGCCGGGTACTAACTATGGCTACACCTTC. Protein sequence: CATTAEPGTNYGYTF. This chain joins TRBV6-5 and TRBJ1-2; D not resolved. V gave up 10 bases and J gave up 0 bases, with 18 bases separating them. CDR3 length equals 15 residues. CDR1 is MNHEY, CDR2 SVGAGI, per germline.

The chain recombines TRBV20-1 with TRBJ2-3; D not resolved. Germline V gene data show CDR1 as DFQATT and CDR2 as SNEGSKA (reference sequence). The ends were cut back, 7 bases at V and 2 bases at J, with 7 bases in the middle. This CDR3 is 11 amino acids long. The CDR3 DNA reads TGCAGTGTAGCCTTCACAGATACGCAGTATTTT. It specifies CSVAFTDTQYF.

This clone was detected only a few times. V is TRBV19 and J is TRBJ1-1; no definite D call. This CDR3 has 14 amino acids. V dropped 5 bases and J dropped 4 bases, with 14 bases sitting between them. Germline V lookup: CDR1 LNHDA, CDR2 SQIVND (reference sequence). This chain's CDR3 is CASSSRGRGTEAFF. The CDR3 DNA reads TGTGCCAGTAGTTCTCGGGGTCGGGGCACTGAAGCTTTCTTT.

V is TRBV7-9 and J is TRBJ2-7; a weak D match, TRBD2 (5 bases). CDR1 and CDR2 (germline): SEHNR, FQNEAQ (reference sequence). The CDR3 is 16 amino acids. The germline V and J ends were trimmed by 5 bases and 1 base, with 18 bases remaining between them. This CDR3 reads CASSTPRGGASYEQYF. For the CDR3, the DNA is TGTGCCAGCAGCACCCCCAGAGGAGGAGCTTCCTACGAGCAGTACTTC.

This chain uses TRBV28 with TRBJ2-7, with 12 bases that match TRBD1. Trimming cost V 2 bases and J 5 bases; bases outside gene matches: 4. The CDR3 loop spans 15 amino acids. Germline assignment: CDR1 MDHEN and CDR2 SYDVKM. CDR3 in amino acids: CASSLRGQGANEQYF. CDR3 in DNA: TGTGCCAGCAGTTTACGGGGACAGGGGGCGAACGAGCAGTACTTC. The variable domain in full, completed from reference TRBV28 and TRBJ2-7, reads DVKVTQSSRYLVKRTGEKVFLECVQDMDHENMFWYRQDPGLGLRLIYFSYDVKMKEKGDIPEGYSVSREKKERFSLILESASTNQTSMYLCASSLRGQGANEQYFGPGTRLTVT.

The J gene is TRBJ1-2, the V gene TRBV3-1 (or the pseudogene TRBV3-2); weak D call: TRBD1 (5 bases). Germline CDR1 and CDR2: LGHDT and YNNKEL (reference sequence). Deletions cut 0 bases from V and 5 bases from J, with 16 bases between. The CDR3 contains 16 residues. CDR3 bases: TGTGCCAGCAGCCAAGACCCCCGCAGGGTAACTTATGGCTACACCTTC. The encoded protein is CASSQDPRRVTYGYTF.

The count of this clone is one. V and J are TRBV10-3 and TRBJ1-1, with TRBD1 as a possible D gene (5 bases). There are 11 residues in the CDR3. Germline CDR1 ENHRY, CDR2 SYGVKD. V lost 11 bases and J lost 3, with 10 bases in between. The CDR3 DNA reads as TGTGCCGCTGGGACGGACACTGAAGCTTTCTTT. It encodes CAAGTDTEAFF.